These T cell receptor beta chains were read from a single sample in a study of TIL therapy for anti-PD-1-resistant metastatic lung cancer. Sequencing used immunoSEQ multiplex PCR; TCRdb keeps in-frame clones, though not all of them. Of some 60,000 clones listed, about 70% are singletons. Here the sequenced sample was blood, taken at baseline. These receptors were taken from a person aged 25-85 years with non-small cell lung cancer. CDR3s include the opening cysteine and the closing phenylalanine or tryptophan. D genes are given only for firm matches. For some rows the clone size is stated as once, few or many, or as a class when expanded; others skip it.

>once|TRBD1|TRBJ1-1|TRBV7-8
CASSWTGRGTEAFF
TGTGCCAGCAGCTGGACAGGTAGGGGCACTGAAGCTTTCTTT
>-|-|TRBJ2-7|TRBV6-5
CASSSEFGSEQYF
TGTGCCAGCAGTTCAGAATTCGGAAGCGAGCAGTACTTC
>-|-|TRBJ2-5|TRBV2
CASTGQSVGTQYF
TGTGCCAGCACTGGACAGTCTGTAGGGACCCAGTACTTC
>few|TRBD1|TRBJ1-5|TRBV6-5
CASSRQGGSNQPQHF
TGTGCCAGCAGTAGACAGGGCGGCAGCAATCAGCCCCAGCATTTT
>-|-|TRBJ2-7|TRBV10-3
CAISESRTVYEQYF
TGTGCCATCAGTGAGTCGAGGACAGTCTACGAGCAGTACTTC
>-|TRBD1|TRBJ1-4|TRBV5-4
CASSAGHRGRWEPLFF
TGTGCCAGCAGCGCGGGCCACAGGGGGCGTTGGGAGCCGCTGTTTTTT
>-|-|TRBJ2-6|TRBV9
CASSQKSGANVLTF
TGTGCCAGCAGTCAAAAGTCGGGGGCCAACGTCCTGACTTTC
>-|-|TRBJ2-6|TRBV18
CASSPDRNSGANVLTF
TGTGCCAGCTCACCCGACAGAAACTCTGGGGCCAACGTCCTGACTTTC
>-|-|TRBJ1-4|TRBV5-4
CASSLDRAQEKLFF
TGTGCCAGCAGCTTGGACAGGGCTCAGGAAAAACTGTTTTTT
>-|TRBD2|TRBJ2-3|TRBV2
CASSSRTSGITDTQYF
TGTGCCAGCAGTAGTCGGACTAGCGGGATCACAGATACGCAGTATTTT
>once|TRBD1|TRBJ1-4|TRBV7-9
CASSLATGGGNEKLFF
TGTGCCAGCAGCTTGGCTACAGGGGGAGGTAATGAAAAACTGTTTTTT
>-|-|TRBJ2-6|TRBV5-1
CASSGGRESSGANVLTF
TGCGCCAGCAGCGGGGGCAGGGAAAGCTCTGGGGCCAACGTCCTGACTTTC
>-|-|TRBJ2-5|TRBV2
CASSDLGGQETQYF
TGTGCCAGCAGTGATCTGGGGGGCCAGGAGACCCAGTACTTC
>-|TRBD1|TRBJ1-4|TRBV7-9
CASSLAGQDRRDEKLFF
TGTGCCAGCAGCTTAGCCGGACAGGACAGGAGGGATGAAAAACTGTTTTTT
>-|TRBD2|TRBJ2-5|TRBV7-6
CASSAGTSEETQYF
TGTGCCAGCAGCGCCGGGACTAGCGAGGAGACCCAGTACTTC
>-|TRBD1|TRBJ1-5|TRBV27
CASSLYSGGGNQPQHF
TGTGCCAGCAGTTTATATTCAGGGGGAGGCAATCAGCCCCAGCATTTT
>-|-|TRBJ2-5|TRBV5-4
CASSPSNIQETQYF
TGTGCCAGCAGCCCATCCAACATCCAAGAGACCCAGTACTTC